Below are 6 T cell receptor beta chains sequenced from a single sample in a study of blood T cell repertoires in COVID-19 (TCRdb year 2020). Library prep was done by the immunoSEQ multiplex PCR assay. The clones in this table, taken by TCRdb from immuneACCESS, are in-frame only. Not every clone is retained; where verified, under half of the shortfall comes from an unresolved V gene, and the cause of the rest is unknown. This sample holds 150,000 to 200,000 clones; about 85% were observed only once. The top ten constitute roughly 25% of the sample. The sample comprised peripheral blood. These receptors originate from a man aged 55 to 70 with acute or convalescent COVID-19.

The gene calls are TRBV5-6 and TRBJ1-1; 7 nucleotides align to TRBD1. The germline V gene encodes CDR1 SGHDT and CDR2 YYEEEE. The CDR3 is 13 amino acids. V shed 4 bases, J shed 4 bases, and the junction held 4 bases outside the gene matches. The CDR3 DNA follows: TGTGCCAGCAGCCCGACAGGGATCACTGAAGCTTTCTTT. Encoded protein: CASSPTGITEAFF.

DNA of the CDR3: TGTGCCAGCACCACCTTGAAAGGCGGGAGTGGGGATGAGCAGTTCTTC. This translates into CASTTLKGGSGDEQFF. V gene TRBV5-4 combines with J gene TRBJ2-1; 7 positions agree with TRBD2. This CDR3 contains 16 residues. The germline V gene has CDR1 SGHNT and CDR2 YYREEE (reference sequence). J was trimmed by 8 bases and V by 6 bases; bases with no gene match: 17. The full variable domain, with the rest looked up from reference TRBV5-4 and TRBJ2-1, is ETGVTQSPTHLIKTRGQQVTLRCSSQSGHNTVSWYQQALGQGPQFIFQYYREEENGRGNFPPRFSGLQFPNYSSELNVNALELDDSALYLCASTTLKGGSGDEQFFGPGTRLTVL.

To note about this clone: An end of the junction does not agree with germline; a read error may underlie this. The rearrangement links TRBV7-2 to TRBJ2-4; TRBD2 matches at 11 bases. This CDR3 contains 17 residues. Germline V gene lookup returns CDR1 SGHTA and CDR2 FQGNSA. The CDR3 DNA reads as TGTGCCAGCAGCGTAGCGGGGGGGGCGAGTGTCAAAAACATTCAGTACTTC. It encodes CASSVAGGASVKNIQYF.

About this clone: Different DNA sequences within this sample yield the same CDR3. The V and J genes are TRBV5-1 and TRBJ2-3; D gene unclear. Germline CDR1 is SGHRS and CDR2 is YFSETQ. V was pared by 0 bases and J by 2 bases, with 7 bases between. The CDR3 length is 14 residues. CDR3 sequence reads: CASSLVAVTDTQYF. The CDR3 region has the DNA TGCGCCAGCAGCTTGGTTGCAGTCACAGATACGCAGTATTTT.

As to this clone: The sample holds other DNA sequences that translate to the same CDR3. The rearrangement joins TRBV9 to TRBJ1-3; no clear D gene. CDR1 is SGDLS, CDR2 YYNGEE, per germline. The CDR3 covers 15 residues. V lost 0 bases and J 0 bases, leaving 7 bases between the germline ends. The CDR3 reads CASSVDSSSGNTIYF. CDR3 sequence (DNA): TGTGCCAGCAGCGTAGATAGCAGCTCTGGAAACACCATATATTTT.

The chain links TRBV19 to TRBJ1-1; D is unclear. CDR1 is LNHDA, CDR2 SQIVND, per germline (reference sequence). The length of the CDR3 is 13 residues. V lost 8 bases and J lost 5, with 15 bases in between. CDR3: CASQTGPLTEAFF. The CDR3 nucleotides read TGTGCCAGTCAGACGGGTCCTCTTACTGAAGCTTTCTTT.